This TCR beta chain was retrieved from a study of regulatory T cells in long-lasting Graves disease. The TCR beta library used iRepertoire HTBI primers with Arm-PCR amplification of CDR3. Each CDR3 protein gets one entry after TCRdb re-called the multiplex PCR reads with MiXCR. The sample contains roughly 380,000 distinct CDR3 sequences, about 14% of which appear only once. The sample holds many counts of this clonotype. The target antigen is unknown. Broader study findings: Newly diagnosed patients had higher TCR diversity than persistent Graves' patients did. Those with persistent disease had in common more public clonotypes (about 2,500) than new patients (roughly 930). Possibly, accuracy suffered from the small sample size.

Documented time point: newly diagnosed GD, antithyroid drugs for less than 3 months. PBMC RNA served as the TCR library source. A blood draw put about 8.2 milliliters of peripheral blood into EDTA tubes. The germline V gene encodes CDR1 MNHNS and CDR2 SASEGT. After removal of 6 bases from V and 6 bases from J, the junction contained 10 bases not matched to a gene. CDR3 length equals 15 residues. The sample in question was peripheral blood mononuclear cells (PBMCs), obtained at new diagnosis, from a patient treated with antithyroid drugs. The V gene is TRBV6-1, the J gene TRBJ2-7; the match to TRBD2 covers 11 bases. The source is a female donor with Graves disease. The CDR3 region is CASSDGLAGRGEQYF. Here the CDR3 DNA reads TGTGCCAGCAGCGACGGACTAGCGGGTCGGGGCGAGCAGTACTTC.